Here is one TCR beta chain with its context. The target antigen is unknown. These data belong to a study of blood T cells in healthy people across ages. Study-wide results and caveats: While age rose, TCR beta diversity per million T cells dropped in a roughly linear way. Fewer expanded clones and more diversity marked long-lived versus aged donors. Investigators viewed diversity estimates from one million T cells as underestimates, the study reported.

Primed by a sample-barcoded 5' primer and a J-beta primer mix, a second PCR proceeded for about 6 to 12 cycles. Unique molecular identifiers of 12 random nucleotides labeled each cDNA. TCRdb re-called the 5' RACE reads through MiXCR, storing one row per CDR3 protein. The sample carries hundreds of thousands of distinct CDR3 sequences, roughly 64% recorded once. The J segment lost 7 bases and the V segment lost 0 bases, leaving 6 bases of the junction unmatched. The CDR3 is 15 residues long. Per the germline V gene, CDR1 is MNHNS and CDR2 is SASEGT. The clonotype was recovered from a man aged 30 to 45 in good health. Specimen: blood. This chain links TRBV6-1 with TRBJ2-1, with 7 bases that match TRBD2. CDR3 amino acids: CASSEARTSGNEQFF. In nucleotides, the CDR3 is TGTGCCAGCAGTGAAGCCCGGACTAGTGGGAATGAGCAGTTCTTC.